The T cell receptor beta chain under discussion was sequenced for a study of T cells in women clearing cervical HPV infection. Study overall: Cases' blood sampling followed lesion detection by median roughly 160 days (90 to 200).

TCR beta CDR3 amplified by multiplex PCR from approximately 1,300 ng genomic DNA. The repertoire was sequenced with immunoSEQ multiplex PCR; TCRdb's copy has only in-frame clones and lacks some. The sample table sets out about 26,000 clones. Of note for this clone: The antigen is unknown. The read stops 3 residues short of the end of the CDR3; the missing end is completed from the germline J gene.

Whole-study findings and limits: Associations may precede or follow infection; HPV-specific or memory T cells were not isolated.

V lost 9 bases, J lost 9 bases, and 10 bases stayed unmatched. The CDR3 is made up of 13 amino acids. From germline, CDR1 is KGHDR and CDR2 SFDVKD. Sequenced sample: blood buffy coat. V is TRBV24-1 and J is TRBJ2-1, with TRBD2 matching 7 bases. The TCR originated in a woman aged 18-70 years with a cervical HPV16 infection that either progressed to CIN3+ or cleared (not recorded which). The CDR3 loop is CATERGASGEQFF. The sequenced part of the CDR3 DNA is TGTGCCACCGAACGCGGGGCTAGCGGTGAG.